The rows below give T cell receptor beta chains drawn from one sample of a study of T cells in Graves' hyperthyroidism and ophthalmopathy. TCRdb used MiXCR to reprocess the multiplex PCR reads, holding one entry per CDR3 protein. The sample lists about 580,000 distinct CDR3 sequences; more than 11% were seen once. Material: blood. These receptors originate from a woman aged 25 to 39 with Graves' hyperthyroidism that later progressed to Graves' ophthalmopathy. Both conserved end residues are part of each CDR3. A D gene is named only where the DNA matches it firmly. The size entry is marked missing in some rows and otherwise reads once, few, many or a size class.

D	V	J	size	length	CDR3	DNA
NA	TRBV7-9	TRBJ1-2	NA	13	CASSFRVWYGYTF	TGTGCCAGCAGCTTCCGGGTTTGGTATGGCTACACCTTC
TRBD2	TRBV2	TRBJ2-2	many	15	CASTPLASNTGELFF	TGTGCCAGCACCCCACTAGCGAGCAACACCGGGGAGCTGTTTTTT
NA	TRBV5-1	TRBJ1-5	few	15	CASSLGGYGNQPQHF	TGCGCCAGCAGCTTGGGGGGGTATGGAAATCAGCCCCAGCATTTT
TRBD1	TRBV7-9	TRBJ2-7	many	15	CASSVPGTVTYEQYF	TGTGCCAGCAGCGTCCCCGGGACAGTCACCTACGAGCAGTACTTC
NA	TRBV9	TRBJ2-3	NA	18	CASSVGGGGGATTDTQYF	TGTGCCAGCAGCGTAGGGGGGGGGGGGGGGGCGACGACAGATACGCAGTATTTT
NA	TRBV5-8	TRBJ1-1	few	15	CASSFSPGLGTEAFF	TGTGCCAGCAGCTTTTCTCCAGGGCTGGGCACTGAAGCTTTCTTT
NA	TRBV9	TRBJ2-2	many	14	CASSVSLLTGELFF	TGTGCCAGCAGCGTAAGTCTCCTCACCGGGGAGCTGTTTTTT
NA	TRBV6-1	TRBJ1-1	NA	15	CASRRDELMNTEAFF	TGTGCCAGCCGCCGGGACGAACTTATGAACACTGAAGCTTTCTTT
TRBD1	TRBV7-9	TRBJ1-1	many	15	CASSLDGTGSTEAFF	TGTGCCAGCAGCTTAGACGGGACAGGGAGCACTGAAGCTTTCTTT
NA	TRBV15	TRBJ2-7	NA	13	CATSGRSASEQYF	TGTGCCACCAGCGGTAGGTCAGCTTCTGAGCAGTACTTC
TRBD2	TRBV20-1	TRBJ2-3	many	13	CSASGGSADTQYF	TGCAGTGCTAGTGGCGGGAGTGCAGATACGCAGTATTTT
TRBD1	TRBV30	TRBJ1-1	few	14	CAWSVGQGAPGAFF	TGTGCCTGGAGTGTAGGGCAGGGGGCCCCCGGCGCTTTCTTT
NA	TRBV5-6	TRBJ2-3	NA	15	CASSLGYPSTDTQYF	TGTGCCAGCAGCTTGGGCTACCCAAGCACAGATACGCAGTATTTT
TRBD1	TRBV5-4	TRBJ1-5	NA	14	CASSLPGQNQPQHF	TGTGCCAGCAGCTTGCCGGGACAGAATCAGCCCCAGCATTTT
NA	TRBV11-2	TRBJ2-2	many	14	CASSLGLDTGELFF	TGTGCCAGCAGCTTGGGGCTGGACACCGGGGAGCTGTTTTTT
NA	TRBV9	TRBJ2-7	few	13	CASSVVLRGEQYF	TGTGCCAGCAGCGTCGTCCTGAGGGGCGAGCAGTACTTC
NA	TRBV24-1	TRBJ2-3	few	13	CATSPATTDTQYF	TGTGCCACCTCCCCCGCGACCACAGATACGCAGTATTTT
NA	TRBV11-3	TRBJ2-7	many	14	CASSLEVNSYEQYF	TGTGCCAGCAGCTTAGAGGTGAATTCCTACGAGCAGTACTTC